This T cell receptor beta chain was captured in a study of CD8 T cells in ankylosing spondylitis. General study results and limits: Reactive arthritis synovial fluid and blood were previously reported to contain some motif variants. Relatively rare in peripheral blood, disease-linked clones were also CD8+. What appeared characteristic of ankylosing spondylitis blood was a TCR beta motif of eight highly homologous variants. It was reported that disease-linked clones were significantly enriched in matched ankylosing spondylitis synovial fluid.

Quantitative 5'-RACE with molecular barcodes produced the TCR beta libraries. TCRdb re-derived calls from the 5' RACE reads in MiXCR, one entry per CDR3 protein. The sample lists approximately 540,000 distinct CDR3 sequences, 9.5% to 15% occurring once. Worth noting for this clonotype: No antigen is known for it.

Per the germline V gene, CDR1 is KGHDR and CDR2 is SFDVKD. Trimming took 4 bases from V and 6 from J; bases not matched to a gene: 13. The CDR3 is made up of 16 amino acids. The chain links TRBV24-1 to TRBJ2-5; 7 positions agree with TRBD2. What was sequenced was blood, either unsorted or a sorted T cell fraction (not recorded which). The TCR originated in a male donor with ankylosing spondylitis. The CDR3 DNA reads TGTGCCACCAGTGACCAACGGGGAGGCGGGGGTAAGACCCAGTACTTC. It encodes CATSDQRGGGGKTQYF.